The entry that follows covers one T cell receptor (beta chain) sequence. This clonotype was detected ten times or more. Its antigen is currently not known. This may arise from a read error, as a much more abundant clone is one base away. Because it lacks the conserved phenylalanine or tryptophan at the end, this CDR3 is likely a read error. The source of the sample is a study of tumor-infiltrating lymphocytes in primary liver carcinoma (dated by TCRdb to 2017 to 2019). In terms of the full investigation: The five patients, three men and two women aged 30 to 69 years, had hepatocellular carcinoma (four) or combined HCC and intrahepatic cholangiocarcinoma (one). Repertoires from technical replicates were highly reproducible, with mean shared-clone rates about 0.91 and correlation coefficients above 0.95. TCRbeta repertoire sequencing covered about 35 specimens from 5 patients: approximately 25 tumor regions, 5 adjacent noncancerous liver tissues and 5 peripheral blood samples. The five patients had tumors staged T1-T3 N0M0, with maximum diameters ranging from about 4.2 to 10 cm. Samples yielded roughly 3.65 to 7.5 million productive TCRbeta reads; read depth did not differ significantly between tissue types. For each liver tumor, the study sampled five regions along with adjacent normal tissue and blood, and applied TCRbeta repertoire sequencing, expression microarrays and whole-exome sequencing.

Using a constant-region primer and ProtoScript II reverse transcriptase, TCRbeta-specific cDNA was reverse-transcribed from about 540 ng total RNA. The TCRbeta libraries were prepared through three rounds of nested multiplex PCR following a slightly modified ARM-PCR procedure. The first two PCR rounds used multiplex TRBV1-TRBV30 forward primers with a Cbeta reverse primer, each for approximately 10 cycles. Sample barcodes and Illumina adapters were added in a final 25-cycle PCR using Deep VentR polymerase. Before sequencing, amplicons of 200-500 bp were gel-purified using a QIAquick gel extraction kit. An Illumina HiSeq 2500 was used to sequence the TCRbeta amplicons, generating 250-bp paired-end reads. In the source study's methods: Quality trimming of reads was performed with Trimmomatic v0.33, and paired reads were merged with FLASH v1.2.11 so that full CDR3 sequences could be recovered. V, D and J germline segments were assigned to the rearranged TCRbeta sequences by MiGEC v1.2.1b. Clonotype statistics and Shannon-Wiener diversity indices were computed with VDJtools v1.0.0. To cut down on sampling bias, every analysis after diversity analysis relied on just the 250 most abundant clonotypes from each sample. TCRdb cleaned the public reads at Q25 with fastp, built clones with MiXCR and kept in-frame beta chains. One record per CDR3 amino acid sequence lists the most common genes and DNA. TCRdb, not the authors, supplied the V and J calls. The table for this sample lists some 87,000 distinct CDR3 sequences; about 70% of them were counted only once. Together, the top ten hold 27% of the sample.

Total RNA and DNA were co-extracted from roughly 20-30 mg of bulk tissue with the AllPrep DNA/RNA mini kit, without cell sorting. Between November 2015 and March 2016, roughly five patients in China with histopathologically diagnosed primary liver carcinoma had surgical resection. Patients had chronic HBV infection and were treatment-naive at sampling. Fresh tumor and adjacent tissue pieces were bisected, with one half stored in RNAlater at -80 degrees C and the other half sent for histology. Study-wide conclusions, independent of this receptor: Because sequencing covered only the TCR beta chain and unpaired alpha chains were not captured, true repertoire diversity is likely underestimated. The top 250 clones accounted for a significantly greater share of the repertoire in tumors than in blood (p = 0.039). Bulk unsorted samples precluded comparing CD4+ and CD8+ T cell repertoires. Repertoire overlap was found to be higher between tumor regions (mean roughly 35%) than between tumor-adjacent (around 17%) or tumor-blood (roughly 15%) pairs, consistent with antigen-driven expansion. Only 4 or 5 patients were included in the study, and the authors note that the findings should be validated in a larger study.

A total of 16 residues make up the CDR3, ends included. Kept here is only the CDR3 DNA, which spans 48 bases and is read in frame from base 1. V and J are truncated by 1 base and 9 bases respectively, leaving an intervening sequence of 16 bases. From a lookup of the germline V gene, CDR1 and CDR2 are SGHAT and FQNNGV. Sequenced input: tumor-adjacent normal liver tissue. The TCR originated in a man aged 40-55 years with primary liver carcinoma and hepatitis B virus infection. This receptor chain uses TRBV11-2 and TRBJ1-6, with the D segment identity uncertain. The sequenced DNA is TGTGCCAGCAGCTTAGGGGTCTCTGGAGAAGGTTCACCCCTCCACCTT. Translated, this gives CASSLGVSGEGSPLHL.